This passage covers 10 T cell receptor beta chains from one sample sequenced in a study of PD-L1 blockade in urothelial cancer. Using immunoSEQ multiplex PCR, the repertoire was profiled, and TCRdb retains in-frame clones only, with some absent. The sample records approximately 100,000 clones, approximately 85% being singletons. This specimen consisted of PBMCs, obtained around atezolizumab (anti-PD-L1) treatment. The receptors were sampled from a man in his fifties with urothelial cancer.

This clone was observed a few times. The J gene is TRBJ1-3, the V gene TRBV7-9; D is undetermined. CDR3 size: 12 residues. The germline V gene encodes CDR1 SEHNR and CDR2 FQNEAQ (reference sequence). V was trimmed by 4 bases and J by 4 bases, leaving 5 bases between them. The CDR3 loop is CASSSQGNTIYF. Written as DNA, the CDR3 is TGTGCCAGCAGCTCCCAAGGAAACACCATATATTTT. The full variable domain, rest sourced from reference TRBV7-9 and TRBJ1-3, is DTGVSQNPRHKITKRGQNVTFRCDPISEHNRLYWYRQTLGQGPEFLTYFQNEAQLEKSRLLSDRFSAERPKGSFSTLEIQRTEQGDSAMYLCASSSQGNTIYFGEGSWLTVV.

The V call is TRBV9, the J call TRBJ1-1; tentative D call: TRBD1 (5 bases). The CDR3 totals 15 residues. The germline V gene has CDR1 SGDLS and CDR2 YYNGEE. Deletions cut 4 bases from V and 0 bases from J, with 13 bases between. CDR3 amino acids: CASSPRWGVNTEAFF. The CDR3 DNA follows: TGTGCCAGCAGCCCACGGTGGGGGGTGAACACTGAAGCTTTCTTT.

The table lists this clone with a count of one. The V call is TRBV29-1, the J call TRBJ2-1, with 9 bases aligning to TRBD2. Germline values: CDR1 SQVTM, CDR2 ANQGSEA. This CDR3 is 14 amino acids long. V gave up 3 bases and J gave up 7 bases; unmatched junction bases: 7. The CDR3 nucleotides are TGCAGCGTTGATATAGCGGGAGCTCTGAATGAGCAGTTCTTC. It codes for CSVDIAGALNEQFF.

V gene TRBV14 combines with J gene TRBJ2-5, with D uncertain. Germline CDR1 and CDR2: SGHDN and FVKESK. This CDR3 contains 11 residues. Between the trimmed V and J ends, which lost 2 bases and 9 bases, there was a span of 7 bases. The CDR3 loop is CASSQNGPQYF. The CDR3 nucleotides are TGTGCCAGCAGCCAAAACGGTCCCCAGTACTTC.

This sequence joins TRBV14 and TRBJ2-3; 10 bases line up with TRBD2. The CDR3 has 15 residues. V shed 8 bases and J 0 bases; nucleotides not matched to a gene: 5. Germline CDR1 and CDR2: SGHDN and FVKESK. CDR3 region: CASRTSGTSTDTQYF. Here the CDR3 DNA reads TGTGCCAGCCGGACTAGCGGAACTAGCACAGATACGCAGTATTTT.

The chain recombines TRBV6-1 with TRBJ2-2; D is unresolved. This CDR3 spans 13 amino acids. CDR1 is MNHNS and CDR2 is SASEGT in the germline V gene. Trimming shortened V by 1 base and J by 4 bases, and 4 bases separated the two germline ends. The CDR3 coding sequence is TGTGCCAGCAGTGAAGTCGTCACCGGGGAGCTGTTTTTT. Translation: CASSEVVTGELFF.

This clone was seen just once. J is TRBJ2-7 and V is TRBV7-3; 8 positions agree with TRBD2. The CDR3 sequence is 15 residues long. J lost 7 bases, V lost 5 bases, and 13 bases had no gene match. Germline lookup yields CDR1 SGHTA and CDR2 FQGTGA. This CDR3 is CASSPKTSALQEQYF. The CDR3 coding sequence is TGTGCCAGCAGCCCCAAGACTAGCGCCCTCCAGGAGCAGTACTTC.

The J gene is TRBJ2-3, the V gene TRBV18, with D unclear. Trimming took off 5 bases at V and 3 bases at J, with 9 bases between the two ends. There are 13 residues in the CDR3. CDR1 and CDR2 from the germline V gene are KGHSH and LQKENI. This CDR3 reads CASSSLATDTQYF. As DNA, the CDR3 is TGTGCCAGCTCATCCTTGGCAACAGATACGCAGTATTTT.

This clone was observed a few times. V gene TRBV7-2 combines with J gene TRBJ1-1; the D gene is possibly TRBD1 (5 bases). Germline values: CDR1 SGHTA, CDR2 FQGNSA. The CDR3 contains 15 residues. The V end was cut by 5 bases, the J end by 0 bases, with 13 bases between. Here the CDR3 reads CASSPWTRMNTEAFF. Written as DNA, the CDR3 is TGTGCCAGCAGCCCCTGGACAAGAATGAACACTGAAGCTTTCTTT. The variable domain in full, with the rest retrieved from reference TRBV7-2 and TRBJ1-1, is GAGVSQSPSNKVTEKGKDVELRCDPISGHTALYWYRQSLGQGLEFLIYFQGNSAPDKSGLPSDRFSAERTGGSVSTLTIQRTQQEDSAVYLCASSPWTRMNTEAFFGQGTRLTVV.

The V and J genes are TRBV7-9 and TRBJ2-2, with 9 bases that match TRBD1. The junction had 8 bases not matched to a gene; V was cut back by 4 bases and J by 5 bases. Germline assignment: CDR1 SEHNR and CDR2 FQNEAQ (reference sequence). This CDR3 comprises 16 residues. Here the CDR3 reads CASSYYRGRLTGELFF. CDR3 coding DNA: TGTGCCAGCAGCTACTACAGGGGGCGATTAACCGGGGAGCTGTTTTTT.